This T cell receptor (beta chain) was recorded in a study of T cells in Graves' hyperthyroidism and ophthalmopathy. This clonotype was recorded at least ten times. Antigen unknown. Study-wide findings and caveats: Median prediction lead before ophthalmopathy onset was 5 to 7 months with the model. Most clonotypes expanded in thyroid above 0.001 were likewise present in blood.

Those patients with uncontrolled infection, other autoimmune disease, pregnancy or lactation were excluded. Clinical symptoms, serum thyroxine, TRAb, thyroid ultrasound and orbital computed tomography informed diagnoses. This CDR3 is built from 13 residues. CDR1 is DFQATT and CDR2 is SNEGSKA in the germline V gene (reference sequence). Trimming left V 4 bases short and J 5 bases short, with 14 bases between. The source material, RNA transcripts, was used to amplify TCR beta CDR3 regions. TCR CDR3 regions were first amplified by RT-PCR with HTBI primers. Each CDR3 protein gets one entry after TCRdb re-called the multiplex PCR reads with MiXCR. The sample contains around 190,000 distinct CDR3 sequences, over 15% of which appear only once.

Specimen: blood. This clonotype originated in a woman between 50 and 59 years old with Graves' hyperthyroidism. J is TRBJ2-5 and V is TRBV20-1, with a weak D call TRBD1 (6 bases). Here the CDR3 DNA reads TGCAGTGCTACAGGGGATTTGGGGGAGACCCAGTACTTC. This encodes CSATGDLGETQYF.